This T cell receptor beta chain stems from a study of monozygotic twins with inflammatory bowel disease. Molecular identifiers with 6-nucleotide sample barcodes were added during cDNA synthesis via template switching. TCRdb reanalyzed the 5' RACE reads, giving one entry per CDR3 protein sequence and no DNA. In total, the table holds hundreds of thousands of distinct CDR3 sequences. The CDR3 sequence is 13 residues long. Germline V CDR1 and CDR2: LNHDA, SQIVND (reference sequence). The V call is TRBV19, the J call TRBJ1-2; checking the TCRdb D call of TRBD1 is not possible without DNA. The sequencing input was blood. The source of this sequence is a human donor with ulcerative colitis or Crohn's disease, or a healthy co-twin of an affected twin (not recorded which). The CDR3 is CASRMTGGPGYTF.